A single sample gave rise to the 29 T cell receptor beta chains below, sequenced in a study of T cell responses to AZD1222 COVID-19 vaccine. TCRdb keeps only in-frame clones here, not all; method: immunoSEQ multiplex PCR. The sample yields roughly 120,000 clones, roughly 88% seen once. The sequenced sample was peripheral blood, obtained on day 0 of AZD1222 vaccination. The receptors shown here come from an adult in good health.

In the case of this clone: An end of the junction differs from the germline gene, which may be a read error. This chain links TRBV18 with TRBJ1-2; TRBD1 aligns across 10 bases. The germline V gene has CDR1 KGHSH and CDR2 LQKENI. The CDR3 spans 16 residues. The CDR3 region is CASPPSAGTGVYGYTF. CDR3 in DNA: TGTGCCAGCCCACCAAGCGCCGGGACAGGGGTCTATGGCTACACCTTC.

In DNA form, the CDR3 reads TGTGCCAGCACTACGGGCAGGGGCGGCTATGGCTACACCTTC. This codes for CASTTGRGGYGYTF. The chain employs TRBV6-5 and TRBJ1-2; tentative D call: TRBD1 (6 bases). Trimming took off 7 bases at V and 4 bases at J, with 16 bases between the two ends. Germline values: CDR1 MNHEY, CDR2 SVGAGI. The CDR3 is made up of 14 amino acids.

J is TRBJ2-7 and V is TRBV4-1, with D perhaps TRBD1 or TRBD2 (5 bases each). Germline assignment: CDR1 MGHRA and CDR2 YSYEKL. The V and J ends lost 2 bases and 3 bases respectively, with 11 bases between them. The CDR3 totals 14 residues. In DNA form, the CDR3 reads TGCGCCAGCAGCCAATGGGACCCCGACTACGAGCAGTACTTC. Its protein is CASSQWDPDYEQYF.

This clone came up once. The rearrangement joins TRBV3-1 (or the pseudogene TRBV3-2) to TRBJ1-2, with a weak D call TRBD1 (5 bases). Trimming removed 0 bases from V and 4 bases from J, with 12 bases in between. The CDR3 consists of 15 residues. The germline V gene encodes CDR1 LGHDT and CDR2 YNNKEL (reference sequence). CDR3: CASSQDRGVGYGYTF. As DNA, the CDR3 is TGTGCCAGCAGCCAAGATCGAGGGGTGGGCTATGGCTACACCTTC.

The CDR3 bases are TGTGCCTGGAGTGTACGGAACAGGAGGGAGACCCAGTACTTC. Its translation is CAWSVRNRRETQYF. The chain links TRBV30 to TRBJ2-5; TRBD1 or TRBD2 may be the D gene (5 bases each). Germline V CDR1 and CDR2: GTSNPN, SVGIG (reference sequence). Trimming removed 0 bases at V and 5 bases at J, with 13 bases between. CDR3 length: 14 residues.

The chain links TRBV25-1 to TRBJ2-7, with TRBD1 as a possible D gene (5 bases). Looked up from germline, CDR1 is MGHDK and CDR2 is SYGVNS. V was clipped by 0 bases and J by 2 bases, with 20 bases between them. The CDR3 covers 18 residues. The CDR3 here is CASSEYAPPGNAPYEQYF. CDR3 DNA sequence: TGTGCCAGCAGTGAATATGCCCCACCAGGGAATGCCCCCTACGAGCAGTACTTC.

J is TRBJ1-1 and V is TRBV18, with 7 bases lining up with TRBD1. CDR3 size: 16 residues. Trimming at V came to 4 bases and at J to 1 base, leaving 9 bases not matched to a gene. Germline CDR1 KGHSH, CDR2 LQKENI. The CDR3 loop reads CASSLLSDRANTEAFF. CDR3 DNA sequence: TGTGCCAGCTCACTATTATCAGACAGGGCGAACACTGAAGCTTTCTTT. Complete variable domain (other parts from reference TRBV18 and TRBJ1-1): NAGVMQNPRHLVRRRGQEARLRCSPMKGHSHVYWYRQLPEEGLKFMVYLQKENIIDESGMPKERFSAEFPKEGPSILRIQQVVRGDSAAYFCASSLLSDRANTEAFFGQGTRLTVV.

This sequence joins TRBV10-1 and TRBJ1-2, with 12 bases aligning to TRBD1. J lost 4 bases, V lost 4 bases, and 10 bases had no gene match. This CDR3 region has 17 residues. Germline values: CDR1 WNHNN, CDR2 SYGVQD (reference sequence). The CDR3 DNA reads as TGCGCCAGCAGTGGCCGGGACAGGGGGCGGTTGAGCTATGGCTACACCTTC. Its protein is CASSGRDRGRLSYGYTF.

The chain employs TRBV9 and TRBJ1-1, with 11 bases identical to TRBD1. The CDR3 is 16 amino acids. Germline lookup yields CDR1 SGDLS and CDR2 YYNGEE. The ends lost 7 bases at V and 0 bases at J; junction bases unmatched: 8. The CDR3 is CASSGTGGFMNTEAFF. Here the CDR3 DNA reads TGTGCCAGCTCTGGGACAGGGGGTTTCATGAACACTGAAGCTTTCTTT.

V gene TRBV19 combines with J gene TRBJ2-1, with 11 bases lining up with TRBD2. V lost 2 bases and J lost 8; bases outside the gene matches: 5. This CDR3 is 15 amino acids long. CDR1 is LNHDA and CDR2 is SQIVND in the germline V gene (reference sequence). As DNA, the CDR3 is TGTGCCAGTAGTATACTAGCGGGGGGCCGGGATGAGCAGTTCTTC. As protein: CASSILAGGRDEQFF.

The rearrangement uses TRBV6-5 and TRBJ1-5; 10 positions match TRBD1. V dropped 5 bases and J dropped 3; count of bases not matched to a gene: 4. Germline assignment: CDR1 MNHEY and CDR2 SVGAGI. The CDR3 spans 15 residues. CDR3 sequence (DNA): TGTGCCAGCAGTCAAAGACAGGGGGCCAATCAGCCCCAGCATTTT. It translates to CASSQRQGANQPQHF.

CDR3 sequence reads: CASSIWTGPYSNQPQHF. The CDR3 coding sequence is TGTGCCAGTAGTATCTGGACAGGGCCTTATAGCAATCAGCCCCAGCATTTT. V gene TRBV19 combines with J gene TRBJ1-5, with TRBD1 matching 8 bases. CDR1 is LNHDA and CDR2 is SQIVND in the germline V gene (reference sequence). The CDR3 extends over 17 amino acids. The V and J ends lost 3 bases and 0 bases, in that order; junction bases with no gene match: 7.

This chain joins TRBV12-5 and TRBJ1-3; D is undetermined. This CDR3 has 17 residues. Between the trimmed V and J ends, which lost 6 bases and 0 bases, there was a span of 18 bases. CDR1 is LGHNT, CDR2 FRNRAP, per germline. CDR3 sequence: CASGNPWVEYSGNTIYF. In nucleotides, the CDR3 is TGTGCTAGTGGAAATCCTTGGGTGGAGTACTCTGGAAACACCATATATTTT.

The chain couples TRBV27 to TRBJ1-1, with D possibly being TRBD1 (5 bases). Trimming left V 6 bases short and J 3 bases short, with 14 bases between. This CDR3 region has 14 residues. Germline V gives CDR1 MNHEY, CDR2 SMNVEV (reference sequence). The CDR3 protein is CASRPTVSDTEAFF. The CDR3 DNA sequence: TGTGCCAGCAGACCGACAGTGTCGGACACTGAAGCTTTCTTT.

This chain joins TRBV18 and TRBJ1-3; D remains unclear. Trimming cost V 0 bases and J 1 base, with 19 bases left between them. The CDR3 runs 19 residues. CDR1 KGHSH and CDR2 LQKENI come from the germline V gene. CDR3 loop: CASSPPMPGTRFSGNTIYF. In DNA, the CDR3 is TGTGCCAGCTCACCACCCATGCCAGGAACCAGATTTTCTGGAAACACCATATATTTT.

A few counts support this clone. The chain joins TRBV6-1 to TRBJ2-7; 9 nucleotides agree with TRBD1. Germline values: CDR1 MNHNS, CDR2 SASEGT. CDR3 size: 14 residues. V gave up 2 bases and J gave up 5 bases; unmatched junction bases: 4. CDR3 loop: CASSETTGGDEQYF. DNA of the CDR3: TGTGCCAGCAGTGAAACGACAGGGGGGGACGAGCAGTACTTC.

The V call is TRBV6-5, the J call TRBJ1-2; perhaps TRBD1 as D (5 bases). The CDR3 runs 15 residues. CDR1 MNHEY and CDR2 SVGAGI come from the germline V gene. Trimming stripped 6 bases from V and 3 bases from J, with 17 bases between. The CDR3 DNA follows: TGTGCCAGCAGGCAGGGATCGGGGCGGGACTATGGCTACACCTTC. Amino acid sequence: CASRQGSGRDYGYTF.

The rearrangement joins TRBV4-1 to TRBJ1-6, with D possibly TRBD1 on 6 matching bases. Germline values: CDR1 MGHRA, CDR2 YSYEKL. CDR3 length: 16 residues. V was clipped by 5 bases and J by 7 bases, with 18 bases between them. CDR3 sequence reads: CASSYTSQGGNSPLHF. CDR3 bases: TGCGCCAGCAGCTACACGTCACAGGGTGGAAATTCACCCCTCCACTTT.

J is TRBJ1-1 and V is TRBV2; weak D call: TRBD1 (6 bases). V lost 8 bases, J lost 8 bases, and 12 bases lay in between. CDR3 length equals 11 residues. Germline CDR1 reads SNHLY; CDR2 reads FYNNEI. Here the CDR3 DNA reads TGTGCCAGCGGGGGGGCGGAAGAAGCTTTCTTT. Translated: CASGGAEEAFF.

This rearrangement joins TRBV27 to TRBJ1-1, with 7 nucleotides matching TRBD1. Germline values: CDR1 MNHEY, CDR2 SMNVEV (reference sequence). With V trimmed by 5 bases and J by 2 bases, 17 bases remained unmatched. The CDR3 has 18 amino acids. The CDR3 spells CASSRIAASTGLNTEAFF. CDR3 DNA: TGTGCCAGCAGTCGTATTGCGGCGTCGACAGGGCTCAACACTGAAGCTTTCTTT.

The V gene is TRBV7-9, the J gene TRBJ2-7, with D possibly called TRBD1 or TRBD2 (5 bases each). This CDR3 spans 15 amino acids. Between the trimmed V and J ends, which lost 5 bases and 0 bases, there was a span of 14 bases. Germline lookup yields CDR1 SEHNR and CDR2 FQNEAQ (reference sequence). The CDR3 DNA reads TGTGCCAGCAGCCCACGGGACGGAAGCTCCTACGAGCAGTACTTC. It encodes CASSPRDGSSYEQYF.

The rearrangement joins TRBV19 to TRBJ1-1; 7 nucleotides match TRBD1. Germline trimming cut 5 bases from V and 4 bases from J; bases unmatched to any gene: 1. From germline, CDR1 is LNHDA and CDR2 SQIVND (reference sequence). This CDR3 is built from 12 residues. DNA for the CDR3: TGTGCCAGTAGTGACAGGGCCACTGAAGCTTTCTTT. Residues: CASSDRATEAFF.

This chain connects TRBV2 to TRBJ1-6; 7 bases line up with TRBD1. The CDR3 is 14 residues long. Germline loops: CDR1 SNHLY, CDR2 FYNNEI. V lost 10 bases to trimming and J lost 5 bases; unmatched junction nucleotides: 8. The CDR3 region is CATKPGQHNSPLHF. In DNA, the CDR3 is TGTGCCACCAAACCGGGACAGCATAATTCACCCCTCCACTTT.

The genes are TRBV5-3 and TRBJ1-5; a weak D match, TRBD1 (5 bases). TRBV5-3 is designated an ORF whose function remains uncertain. This CDR3 is built from 16 residues. Trimming pared 1 base from V and 7 bases from J, leaving 18 bases between. The CDR3 sequence is CARSLLHGDRDQPQHF. In DNA, the CDR3 is TGTGCCAGAAGCTTGTTACATGGCGACAGAGACCAGCCCCAGCATTTT.

V usage is TRBV7-9 and J usage is TRBJ1-5; D may be TRBD1 (5 bases). The V gene lost 4 bases and the J gene lost 4 bases, with 14 bases spanning the gap. This CDR3 is 15 amino acids long. Germline loops: CDR1 SEHNR, CDR2 FQNEAQ (reference sequence). This chain's CDR3 is CASSWGEVSNQPQHF. The DNA for the CDR3 is TGTGCCAGCAGCTGGGGGGAGGTCTCTAATCAGCCCCAGCATTTT.

The sample holds one count of this clone. The chain has TRBV27 and TRBJ1-1; D gene unclear. The V end was cut by 6 bases, the J end by 1 base, with 6 bases between. Germline-derived CDR1 and CDR2 are MNHEY and SMNVEV (reference sequence). This CDR3 is 12 amino acids long. CDR3 bases: TGTGCCAGCAGCTCCGGGAACACTGAAGCTTTCTTT. Its protein product is CASSSGNTEAFF.

The chain is built from TRBV19 and TRBJ1-5; D is perhaps TRBD1 (6 bases). This CDR3 spans 14 amino acids. V lost 5 bases, J lost 7 bases, and 15 bases lay in between. Germline lookup yields CDR1 LNHDA and CDR2 SQIVND (reference sequence). The CDR3 region has the DNA TGTGCCAGTAGTCTCCCACAGGGACGACAGCCCCAGCATTTT. Translating it yields CASSLPQGRQPQHF.

The chain is built from TRBV7-2 and TRBJ2-3; D might be TRBD1 or TRBD2, each matching 5 bases. The CDR3 has 14 amino acids. Trimming stripped 6 bases from V and 2 bases from J, with 12 bases between. Germline lookup yields CDR1 SGHTA and CDR2 FQGNSA. The CDR3 DNA is TGTGCCAGCAGAGAGGGGTTTGCCACAGATACGCAGTATTTT. This encodes CASREGFATDTQYF. Full variable domain (rest looked up from reference TRBV7-2 and TRBJ2-3): GAGVSQSPSNKVTEKGKDVELRCDPISGHTALYWYRQSLGQGLEFLIYFQGNSAPDKSGLPSDRFSAERTGGSVSTLTIQRTQQEDSAVYLCASREGFATDTQYFGPGTRLTVL.

This sequence joins TRBV18 and TRBJ1-1; 10 bases line up with TRBD1. The length of the CDR3 is 14 residues. Germline V gives CDR1 KGHSH, CDR2 LQKENI. V was clipped by 7 bases and J by 4 bases; unmatched bases: 6. The DNA for the CDR3 is TGTGCCAGCTTTGCGGACAGGGGGGTCACTGAAGCTTTCTTT. Translated, it gives CASFADRGVTEAFF.